This T cell receptor (beta chain) was observed in a study of T-cell memory formation after mild COVID-19. Using constant-segment primers, 5'RACE produced TCR alpha and TCR beta cDNA libraries carrying sample barcodes and UMIs. In TCRdb, the 5' RACE reads were re-called with MiXCR into one record per CDR3 protein. The table lists approximately 350,000 distinct CDR3 sequences, approximately 15% of them singletons. The germline V gene has CDR1 DFQATT and CDR2 SNEGSKA (reference sequence). The CDR3 contains 15 residues. Trimming took off 3 bases at V and 0 bases at J, with 12 bases between the two ends. Notes on the study in general: Most CD4+ clones that shrank were in CM and EM, while CD8+ ones turned up in EMRA. Second-wave clones that peaked on day 37 lacked confirmed SARS-CoV-2 specificity.

On this clonotype itself: No antigen is known for it.

V is TRBV20-1 and J is TRBJ2-1; D may be TRBD2 (6 bases). The TCR comes from a man in his late teens or twenties who had mild COVID-19 (a few samples of this study predate the infection). Cell type and time point are not known. Material: PBMCs or a T cell subset sorted from them (not recorded which). CDR3 loop: CSARGGLSSYNEQFF. Written as DNA, the CDR3 is TGCAGTGCTAGGGGAGGACTTAGCTCCTACAATGAGCAGTTCTTC.